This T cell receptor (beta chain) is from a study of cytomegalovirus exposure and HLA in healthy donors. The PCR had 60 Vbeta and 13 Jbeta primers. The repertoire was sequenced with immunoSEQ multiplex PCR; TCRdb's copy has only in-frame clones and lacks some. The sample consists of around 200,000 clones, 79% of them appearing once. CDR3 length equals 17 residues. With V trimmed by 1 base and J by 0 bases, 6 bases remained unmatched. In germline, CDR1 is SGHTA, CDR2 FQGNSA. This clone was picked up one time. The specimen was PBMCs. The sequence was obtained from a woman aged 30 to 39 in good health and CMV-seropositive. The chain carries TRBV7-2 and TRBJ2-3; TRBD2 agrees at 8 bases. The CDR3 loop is CASSLVVLADSTDTQYF. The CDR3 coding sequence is TGTGCCAGCAGCTTAGTAGTACTAGCGGATAGCACAGATACGCAGTATTTT.